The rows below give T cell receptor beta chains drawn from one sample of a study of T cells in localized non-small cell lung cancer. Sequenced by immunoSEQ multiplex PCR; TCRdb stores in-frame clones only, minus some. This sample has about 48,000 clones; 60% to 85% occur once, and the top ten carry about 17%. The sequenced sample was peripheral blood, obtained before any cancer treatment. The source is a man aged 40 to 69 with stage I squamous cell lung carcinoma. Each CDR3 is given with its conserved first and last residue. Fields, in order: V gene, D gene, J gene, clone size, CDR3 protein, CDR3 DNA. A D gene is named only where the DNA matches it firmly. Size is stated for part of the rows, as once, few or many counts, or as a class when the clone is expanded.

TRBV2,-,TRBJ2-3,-,CASSDPTDTQYF,TGTGCCAGCAGTGACCCAACAGATACGCAGTATTTT
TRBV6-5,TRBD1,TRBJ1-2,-,CASQGARNGYTF,TGTGCCAGCCAGGGGGCGAGGAATGGCTACACCTTC
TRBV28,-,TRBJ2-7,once,CASSFSQPTYEQYF,TGTGCCAGCAGTTTTAGCCAACCCACCTACGAGCAGTACTTC
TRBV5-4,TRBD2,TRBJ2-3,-,CASSLGGITSGGGADTQYF,TGTGCCAGCAGCTTGGGCGGGATCACTTCGGGGGGTGGGGCAGATACGCAGTATTTT
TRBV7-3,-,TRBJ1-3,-,CASSSQASGNTIYF,TGTGCCAGCAGTTCCCAGGCCTCTGGAAACACCATATATTTT
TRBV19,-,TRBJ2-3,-,CASKGPRVTHTDTQYF,TGTGCCAGCAAGGGTCCCAGGGTCACACACACAGATACGCAGTATTTT
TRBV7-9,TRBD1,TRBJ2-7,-,CASSSPGTGAYEQYF,TGTGCCAGCAGCTCCCCCGGGACAGGGGCCTACGAGCAGTACTTC
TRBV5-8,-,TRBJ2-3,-,CASSLRLRTDTQYF,TGTGCCAGCAGCTTGCGGCTTCGCACAGATACGCAGTATTTT
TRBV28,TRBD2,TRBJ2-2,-,CASKVAGGANTGELFF,TGTGCCAGCAAAGTAGCGGGGGGCGCGAACACCGGGGAGCTGTTTTTT
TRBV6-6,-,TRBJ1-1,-,CASTPGGSNTEAFF,TGTGCCAGCACCCCGGGGGGATCGAACACTGAAGCTTTCTTT
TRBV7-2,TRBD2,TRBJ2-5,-,CASSLYGGAWETQYF,TGTGCCAGCAGCTTATACGGGGGGGCCTGGGAGACCCAGTACTTC
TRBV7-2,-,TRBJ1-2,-,CASSLEQGGYGYTF,TGTGCCAGCAGCTTAGAACAGGGAGGCTATGGCTACACCTTC
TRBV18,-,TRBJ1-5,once,CASSPQDSLGGNQPQHF,TGTGCCAGCTCACCACAGGACAGTTTGGGGGGCAATCAGCCCCAGCATTTT
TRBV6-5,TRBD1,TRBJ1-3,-,CASARGQGANTIYF,TGTGCCAGCGCCCGAGGACAGGGGGCTAACACCATATATTTT
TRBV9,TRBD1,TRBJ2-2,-,CASSAPGQGATGELFF,TGTGCCAGCAGCGCACCGGGACAGGGGGCAACCGGGGAGCTGTTTTTT
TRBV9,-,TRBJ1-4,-,CASSISGVPNEKLFF,TGTGCCAGCAGTATATCAGGGGTTCCTAATGAAAAACTGTTTTTT
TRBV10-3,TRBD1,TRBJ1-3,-,CAISGDRAEGDSGNTIYF,TGTGCCATCAGTGGCGACAGGGCAGAGGGAGACTCTGGAAACACCATATATTTT
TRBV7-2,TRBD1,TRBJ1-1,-,CASSLQGGTEAFF,TGTGCCAGCAGCTTACAGGGGGGCACTGAAGCTTTCTTT
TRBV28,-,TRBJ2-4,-,CASSFEDTQNIQYF,TGTGCCAGCAGTTTCGAGGACACCCAAAACATTCAGTACTTC
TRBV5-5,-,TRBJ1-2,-,CASSFGLHGYTF,TGTGCCAGCAGCTTCGGGCTTCATGGCTACACCTTC
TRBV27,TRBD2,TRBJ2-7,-,CASSLSGDYHFYEQYF,TGTGCCAGCAGTTTATCGGGGGACTACCACTTTTACGAGCAGTACTTC